The 25 T cell receptor beta chains given below trace back to one sample, sequenced in a study of response to subunit inactivated influenza vaccine. TCRdb recomputed calls from the RT-PCR reads with MiXCR, one row per CDR3 protein. The data hold 300,000 to 350,000 distinct CDR3 sequences, with roughly a fifth observed a single time. Source: PBMCs from blood, taken approximately 22 months after vaccination. These receptors originate from a man aged 45 to 75 who received an inactivated influenza vaccine.

CDR3 in DNA: TGTGCCAGCAGCTTAGCGAATACCCCAGATACGCAGTATTTT. Protein sequence: CASSLANTPDTQYF. This sequence joins TRBV7-9 and TRBJ2-3; D gene unclear. The CDR3 extends over 14 amino acids. The V gene's germline CDR1 is SEHNR and CDR2 FQNEAQ (reference sequence). V lost 0 bases to trimming and J lost 4 bases, with 8 bases between them. The full variable domain, with the rest looked up from reference TRBV7-9 and TRBJ2-3, is DTGVSQNPRHKITKRGQNVTFRCDPISEHNRLYWYRQTLGQGPEFLTYFQNEAQLEKSRLLSDRFSAERPKGSFSTLEIQRTEQGDSAMYLCASSLANTPDTQYFGPGTRLTVL.

This clonotype was observed many times. The chain uses TRBV7-6 and TRBJ1-4; no definite D call. Germline CDR1 is SGHVS and CDR2 is FNYEAQ. The V and J ends lost 6 bases and 3 bases respectively, with 11 bases between them. The CDR3 contains 14 residues. CDR3 loop: CASSEEWSNEKLFF. CDR3 DNA: TGTGCCAGCAGTGAGGAGTGGTCTAATGAAAAACTGTTTTTT.

The chain combines TRBV7-2 with TRBJ1-2; D is unclear. This CDR3 contains 16 residues. Germline CDR1 is SGHTA and CDR2 is FQGNSA. The V and J ends lost 2 bases and 4 bases respectively, with 17 bases between them. For the CDR3, the DNA is TGTGCCAGCAGCTTACTGAGGGCCTCCGTGGGCTATGGCTACACCTTC. This gives the protein CASSLLRASVGYGYTF.

The sample holds many counts of this clonotype. V and J are TRBV3-1 and TRBJ1-2, with TRBD1 as a possible D gene (5 bases). Germline lookup yields CDR1 LGHDT and CDR2 YNNKEL (reference sequence). The CDR3 contains 14 residues. Trimming removed 4 bases from V and 7 bases from J, with 16 bases in between. The CDR3 reads CASSPGPGGGGYTF. The CDR3 nucleotides are TGTGCCAGCAGCCCGGGACCGGGTGGAGGTGGCTACACCTTC.

This clonotype turned up a few times. The rearrangement joins TRBV12-3 or TRBV12-4 to TRBJ2-3, with 11 bases identical to TRBD2. J was trimmed by 4 bases and V by 5 bases; bases with no gene match: 2. The CDR3 is made up of 14 amino acids. The CDR3 DNA reads TGTGCCAGCAGTCCTAGCGGGGGGTCAGATACGCAGTATTTT. Translated: CASSPSGGSDTQYF.

This clonotype came up many times. This sequence joins TRBV12-3 or TRBV12-4 and TRBJ1-3; D gene ambiguous. The CDR3 is 13 residues long. Trimming took off 6 bases at V and 0 bases at J, with 6 bases between the two ends. This chain's CDR3 is CASRDFSGNTIYF. As DNA, the CDR3 is TGTGCCAGCAGGGACTTCTCTGGAAACACCATATATTTT.

This clonotype was counted between two and nine times. The V gene is TRBV4-2, the J gene TRBJ1-3; D unresolved. Trimming shortened V by 0 bases and J by 0 bases, and 9 bases separated the two germline ends. This CDR3 contains 16 residues. The germline V gene has CDR1 LGHNA and CDR2 YNFKEQ. As DNA, the CDR3 is TGTGCCAGCAGCCAAGATACCCTGAGCTCTGGAAACACCATATATTTT. Protein: CASSQDTLSSGNTIYF.

Details on this clonotype: The junction and the germline gene differ at one end; a read error may be behind it. DNA of the CDR3: TGTGCCAGCAGCTTGCCGGGACAGGGCTCCTACGCGCAGTACTTC. As protein: CASSLPGQGSYAQYF. The rearrangement links TRBV5-4 to TRBJ2-7, with TRBD1 matching over 9 bases. Looked up from germline, CDR1 is SGHNT and CDR2 is YYREEE (reference sequence). CDR3 size: 15 residues.

This clonotype was counted ten times or more. The chain combines TRBV2 with TRBJ1-5; tentatively, D is TRBD1 (6 bases). The V end was cut by 4 bases, the J end by 5 bases, with 9 bases between. Germline lookup yields CDR1 SNHLY and CDR2 FYNNEI. The length of the CDR3 is 13 residues. CDR3 protein: CASSGGTYQPQHF. The CDR3 DNA is TGTGCCAGCAGTGGTGGGACATATCAGCCCCAGCATTTT.

This chain connects TRBV5-6 to TRBJ2-6, with D unresolved. CDR1 SGHDT and CDR2 YYEEEE come from the germline V gene. This CDR3 has 15 residues. Trimming cost V 2 bases and J 1 base, with 7 bases left between them. The CDR3 bases are TGTGCCAGCAGCTTAGGATATTCTGGGGCCAACGTCCTGACTTTC. Residues: CASSLGYSGANVLTF.

The CDR3 DNA sequence: TGTGCCATCGGGGGGTCGGGGCAGCCCCAGCATTTT. Its translation: CAIGGSGQPQHF. The gene calls are TRBV10-3 and TRBJ1-5, with TRBD1 as a possible D gene (5 bases). Deletions cut 8 bases from V and 7 bases from J, with 12 bases between. This CDR3 comprises 12 residues. The germline V gene encodes CDR1 ENHRY and CDR2 SYGVKD.

The chain joins TRBV20-1 to TRBJ2-5; the D gene is possibly TRBD1 (6 bases). CDR3 length equals 12 residues. From germline, CDR1 is DFQATT and CDR2 SNEGSKA (reference sequence). Trimming cost V 4 bases and J 5 bases, with 11 bases left between them. The CDR3 reads CSAIGGGETQYF. CDR3 bases: TGCAGTGCTATTGGGGGCGGGGAGACCCAGTACTTC.

The V call is TRBV29-1, the J call TRBJ2-5, with 10 bases identical to TRBD2. The CDR3 is 14 amino acids. Germline assignment: CDR1 SQVTM and CDR2 ANQGSEA. J lost 7 bases, V lost 1 base, and 6 bases had no gene match. CDR3 sequence (DNA): TGCAGCGTTGAAGTTGCCGCTAGCGGGGGGACCCAGTACTTC. Amino acids: CSVEVAASGGTQYF.

V gene TRBV10-3 combines with J gene TRBJ2-3; no definite D call. The CDR3 has 12 amino acids. V lost 6 bases and J lost 0, with 4 bases in between. The V gene's germline CDR1 is ENHRY and CDR2 SYGVKD. CDR3 region: CAIRTSTDTQYF. CDR3 DNA: TGTGCCATCAGGACTAGCACAGATACGCAGTATTTT.

This clonotype occurred a few times. This chain uses TRBV20-1 with TRBJ1-5; D is possibly TRBD1 (6 bases). The CDR3 is made up of 13 amino acids. Germline V gene data show CDR1 as DFQATT and CDR2 as SNEGSKA (reference sequence). V gave up 4 bases and J gave up 1 base, with 8 bases separating them. CDR3 sequence: CSANRESNQPQHF. The CDR3 DNA is TGCAGTGCTAACAGGGAGAGCAATCAGCCCCAGCATTTT.

The sample holds many counts of this clonotype. The chain uses TRBV12-3 or TRBV12-4 and TRBJ1-5, with 7 bases identical to TRBD1. CDR3 length: 14 residues. The V gene end was trimmed by 6 bases and the J gene end by 4 bases; junction bases not matched to a gene: 6. CDR3 residues: CASSPDRVNQPQHF. CDR3 nucleotide sequence: TGTGCCAGCAGCCCCGACAGGGTGAATCAGCCCCAGCATTTT.

This clonotype came up many times. The V call is TRBV12-3 or TRBV12-4, the J call TRBJ2-1; the D is unclear. This CDR3 region has 15 residues. Trimming left V 5 bases short and J 12 bases short, with 23 bases between. The CDR3 here is CASSDKTYSRQAQFF. The CDR3 DNA follows: TGTGCCAGCAGTGACAAAACATATTCCCGCCAGGCGCAGTTCTTC.

This clonotype was seen only a few times. The V and J genes are TRBV6-1 and TRBJ1-2; D might be TRBD1 (6 bases). V was cut by 7 bases and J by 0 bases, with 15 bases left in between. Germline-derived CDR1 and CDR2 are MNHNS and SASEGT. There are 15 residues in the CDR3. The CDR3 DNA sequence: TGTGCCAGCACCCAACGAGGGGGATCTAACTATGGCTACACCTTC. As protein: CASTQRGGSNYGYTF.

The gene calls are TRBV7-2 and TRBJ1-5, with D tentatively TRBD1 (5 bases). The CDR3 totals 15 residues. CDR1 SGHTA and CDR2 FQGNSA come from the germline V gene. Trimming took off 1 base at V and 7 bases at J, with 14 bases between the two ends. The chain's CDR3 is CASSLERLRGQPQHF. The CDR3 DNA follows: TGTGCCAGCAGCTTAGAACGGTTGAGGGGCCAGCCCCAGCATTTT.

The rearrangement joins TRBV27 to TRBJ1-1, with D hard to call. The CDR3 sequence is 16 residues long. Germline V gives CDR1 MNHEY, CDR2 SMNVEV (reference sequence). Trimming took 2 bases from V and 0 from J, leaving 13 bases between them. This chain's CDR3 is CASSLLGYTMNTEAFF. CDR3 sequence (DNA): TGTGCCAGCAGTTTACTGGGATATACCATGAACACTGAAGCTTTCTTT.

This clonotype was detected a few times. V is TRBV12-3 or TRBV12-4 and J is TRBJ2-1; D ambiguous. V was cut by 0 bases and J by 7 bases, with 13 bases left in between. The CDR3 totals 15 residues. The CDR3 coding sequence is TGTGCCAGCAGTTTAGCGGGAAGTGCTTGGAATGAGCAGTTCTTC. Amino acid sequence: CASSLAGSAWNEQFF.

The sample holds a few counts of this clonotype. The DNA for the CDR3 is TGTGCCAGCAGCTTGACCACCTCCTACGAGCAGTACTTC. Translating it yields CASSLTTSYEQYF. The V and J genes are TRBV5-6 and TRBJ2-7; no clear D. The CDR3 consists of 13 residues. In germline, CDR1 is SGHDT, CDR2 YYEEEE. The V and J ends lost 1 base and 0 bases respectively, with 5 bases between them. The whole variable domain, filled in from reference TRBV5-6 and TRBJ2-7, reads DAGVTQSPTHLIKTRGQQVTLRCSPKSGHDTVSWYQQALGQGPQFIFQYYEEEERQRGNFPDRFSGHQFPNYSSELNVNALLLGDSALYLCASSLTTSYEQYFGPGTRLTVT.

This clonotype was picked up a small number of times. The gene calls are TRBV11-1 and TRBJ1-1, with D possibly matching TRBD1 (6 bases). Germline V CDR1 and CDR2: SGHAT, FQDESV (reference sequence). Trimming pared 3 bases from V and 6 bases from J, leaving 14 bases between. CDR3 length: 14 residues. The CDR3, as DNA: TGTGCCAGCAGCTTCGGGCAGGGGAGTGCTGAAGCTTTCTTT. It codes for CASSFGQGSAEAFF.

The chain is built from TRBV20-1 and TRBJ1-5; no clear D. CDR1 and CDR2 from the germline V gene are DFQATT and SNEGSKA (reference sequence). This CDR3 contains 13 residues. V lost 3 bases and J 6 bases, leaving 12 bases between the germline ends. The CDR3: CSASRSVAQPQHF. As DNA, the CDR3 is TGCAGTGCTAGTAGGTCGGTGGCTCAGCCCCAGCATTTT.

V is TRBV7-2 and J is TRBJ2-5; no firm D call. Trimming took off 0 bases at V and 5 bases at J, with 13 bases between the two ends. The CDR3 has 15 amino acids. Germline CDR1 and CDR2: SGHTA and FQGNSA. The CDR3 DNA follows: TGTGCCAGCAGCTTAGCGGTGAGATCAATTGAGACCCAGTACTTC. Its protein product is CASSLAVRSIETQYF.